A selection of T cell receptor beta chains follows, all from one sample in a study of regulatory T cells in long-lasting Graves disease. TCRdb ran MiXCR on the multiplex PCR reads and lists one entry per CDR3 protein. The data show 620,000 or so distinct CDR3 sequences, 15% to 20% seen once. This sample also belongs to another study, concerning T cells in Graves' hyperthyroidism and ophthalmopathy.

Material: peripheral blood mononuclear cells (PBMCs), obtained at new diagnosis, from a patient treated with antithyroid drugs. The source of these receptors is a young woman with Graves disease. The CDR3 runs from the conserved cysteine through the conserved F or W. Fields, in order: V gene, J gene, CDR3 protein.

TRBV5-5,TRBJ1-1,CASTPPPGGYTEAFF
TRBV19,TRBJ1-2,CASSMLGTGDGYTF
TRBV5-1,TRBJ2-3,CASSPEASGGSTDTQYF
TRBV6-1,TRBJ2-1,CASRGEVNEQFF
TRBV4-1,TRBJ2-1,CASAQSSYNEQFF
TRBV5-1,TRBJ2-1,CASSLSLAGGPLNEQFF
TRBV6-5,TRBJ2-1,CASSYGGRYDEQFF
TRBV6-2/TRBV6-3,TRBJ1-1,CASSGYSREAFF
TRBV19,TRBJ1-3,CASSIGRAGNTIYF
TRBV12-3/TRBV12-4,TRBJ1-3,CASSLAASGNTIYF
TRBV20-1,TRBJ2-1,CSARNQAGGVYNEQFF
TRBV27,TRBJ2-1,CASTWTLLSYNEQFF
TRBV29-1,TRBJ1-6,CSAQTGTGGSPLHF
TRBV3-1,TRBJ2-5,CASSPKGQRHQETQYF
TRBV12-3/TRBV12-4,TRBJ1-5,CASSLGQVYQPQHF
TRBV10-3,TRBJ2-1,CAISDRRARDEQFF
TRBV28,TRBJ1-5,CASSPGGGNQPQHF
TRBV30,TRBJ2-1,CAWSPRGPAEQFF
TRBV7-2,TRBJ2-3,CASSLGSLRRADTQYF
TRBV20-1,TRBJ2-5,CSARKANSLQETQYF
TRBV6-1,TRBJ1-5,CASSDDRVRSNQPQHF
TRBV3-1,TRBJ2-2,CASSHPLGELFF